This is a list of T cell receptor beta chains from one sample in a study of T cells in Graves' hyperthyroidism and ophthalmopathy. TCRdb fed the multiplex PCR reads into MiXCR, producing one record per CDR3 protein. The data show nearly 600,000 distinct CDR3 sequences, with approximately 14% seen just once and approximately 5.7% held by the top ten. The specimen sequenced was blood. The receptors shown here come from a woman in her 30s with Graves' hyperthyroidism that later progressed to Graves' ophthalmopathy. CDR3s include the opening cysteine and the closing phenylalanine or tryptophan. The order of the fields is clone size, J gene, V gene, D gene, CDR3 protein, CDR3 DNA. The D gene is left open where the match is weak. Expanded clones are given a class, and other clones once, few, many or no size at all.

>many|TRBJ1-5|TRBV3-1|NA
CASSQDATGPNQPQHF
TGTGCCAGCAGCCAAGATGCCACAGGGCCCAATCAGCCCCAGCATTTT
>many|TRBJ2-7|TRBV5-1|NA
CASSYRDLADEQYF
TGCGCCAGCAGCTACCGGGACCTAGCAGACGAGCAGTACTTC
>many|TRBJ2-7|TRBV19|NA
CASSTTMFYEQYF
TGTGCCAGTAGTACGACGATGTTCTACGAGCAGTACTTC
>NA|TRBJ2-3|TRBV13|NA
CASSDREADTQYF
TGTGCCAGCAGCGACAGGGAGGCAGATACGCAGTATTTT
>few|TRBJ2-3|TRBV19|TRBD2
CASRPGLAGGPDTQYF
TGTGCCAGTAGACCCGGACTAGCGGGAGGTCCAGATACGCAGTATTTT
>many|TRBJ1-5|TRBV7-9|NA
CASSQDSNNQPQHF
TGTGCCAGCAGCCAAGACAGTAACAATCAGCCCCAGCATTTT
>few|TRBJ1-1|TRBV5-6|NA
CASSRERYTEAFF
TGTGCCAGCAGCCGCGAGCGATACACTGAAGCTTTCTTT
>NA|TRBJ2-5|TRBV14|NA
CASSKDHQETQYF
TGTGCCAGCAGCAAAGACCACCAAGAGACCCAGTACTTC
>many|TRBJ2-3|TRBV11-3|NA
CASSSWSTDTQYF
TGTGCCAGCAGCTCCTGGAGCACAGATACGCAGTATTTT
>many|TRBJ2-1|TRBV11-2|NA
CASRIPASHNEQFF
TGTGCCAGCAGGATCCCGGCTAGTCACAATGAGCAGTTCTTC
>many|TRBJ1-4|TRBV28|NA
CASSLFRRGEAKAEKLFF
TGTGCCAGCAGTCTTTTTCGGCGAGGAGAGGCAAAAGCGGAAAAACTGTTTTTT
>few|TRBJ2-1|TRBV7-3|TRBD1
CASSKGQGANNEQFF
TGTGCCAGCAGCAAGGGACAGGGGGCGAACAATGAGCAGTTCTTC
>many|TRBJ2-7|TRBV12-3/TRBV12-4|NA
CASSLDPGPYEQYF
TGTGCCAGCAGTCTTGATCCCGGGCCGTACGAGCAGTACTTC
>many|TRBJ1-6|TRBV3-1|NA
CASSHEGQLYNSPLHF
TGTGCCAGCAGCCATGAAGGACAACTCTATAATTCACCCCTCCACTTT
>few|TRBJ2-3|TRBV3-1|TRBD2
CASSQVLAGVDTQYF
TGTGCCAGCAGCCAAGTGCTAGCGGGAGTCGATACGCAGTATTTT
>many|TRBJ2-7|TRBV14|TRBD2
CASSQGSIWEGGEQYF
TGTGCCAGCAGCCAAGGTAGCATCTGGGAGGGCGGCGAGCAGTACTTC
>NA|TRBJ1-3|TRBV5-1|NA
CASSSFDHNTIYF
TGCGCCAGCAGCTCATTCGACCACAACACCATATATTTT
>many|TRBJ1-3|TRBV9|NA
CASSVAGNTIYF
TGTGCCAGCAGCGTAGCCGGAAACACCATATATTTT
>NA|TRBJ2-3|TRBV19|TRBD1
CASSIGTDVLSTDTQYF
TGTGCCAGTAGTATCGGGACAGACGTCCTTAGCACAGATACGCAGTATTTT
>many|TRBJ2-4|TRBV3-1|NA
CASSQGLAKNIQYF
TGTGCCAGCAGCCAAGGGTTAGCCAAAAACATTCAGTACTTC
>medium-sized|TRBJ2-7|TRBV27|NA
CASSPRLPPYEQYF
TGTGCCAGCAGTCCGCGACTCCCGCCCTACGAGCAGTACTTC
>few|TRBJ2-7|TRBV20-1|TRBD2
CSARAPSGSSLEQYF
TGCAGTGCTAGGGCCCCTAGCGGGAGCTCACTCGAGCAGTACTTC
>once|TRBJ1-6|TRBV6-9|NA
CASSYGATGVTYNSPLHF
TGTGCCAGCAGCTACGGGGCCACTGGTGTCACCTATAATTCACCCCTCCACTTT